This TCR beta chain emerged from a study of cytomegalovirus exposure and HLA in healthy donors (dated by TCRdb to about 2017). Regarding the research as a whole: According to an earlier analysis of a few hundred of the donors, roughly 180 million T cells yielded 95 million to 140 million unique TCR beta sequences and roughly 280 Gb of sequence data. An early release covering about 600 HLA-typed donors comprised about 300 gigabases of sequencing data and 65 million to 100 million unique TCR sequences. Of the 350 to 400 genotyped donors, 65% to 90% fell in the genetic ancestry cluster associated with self-reported Caucasian donors. The aim of the study was to test whether cataloging public T cell receptors could identify signatures of past pathogen exposure. The T cell repertoires of several hundred subjects were profiled by immunosequencing and related to cytomegalovirus serostatus. Along with the roughly 670-subject first cohort, a separate validation cohort of roughly 110 different subjects was used. To predict cytomegalovirus infection status, the study brought together high-throughput TCR immunosequencing, statistical association of individual TCRs with disease status, and machine learning. A later analysis re-examined previously published TCR beta repertoires from around 670 donors and added high-resolution HLA genotyping to investigate patterns of TCR occurrence. Rather than using new phenotypic data, the later analysis identified candidate immune exposures from TCR beta sequences and from how often those sequences occurred across donors. An earlier analysis of about 620 of the donors applied high-throughput TCR beta sequencing to assess whether each TCR beta V gene segment acted as functional or pseudogenic. Donor age, sex, ethnicity and CMV serostatus were compiled together with the repertoire data. Genome-wide SNP genotypes for about 65% of the roughly 670 donors were used in a later genetic analysis, which treated that subset as a discovery cohort. Every discovery cohort repertoire had been produced on one sequencing platform. Both class I and class II loci were covered by HLA typing, at four-digit resolution. The number of typed donors differed by locus: about 620-630 for A, B, C, DRB1 and DQB1; approximately 540 for DQA1; about 600 for DPA1; and approximately 450 for DPB1. Because of strong linkage in the cohort, roughly five DR-DQ haplotypes were treated as single units for association and clustering. On average, 235,054 unique TCR beta nucleotide sequences were sequenced per donor among a few hundred genotyped donors of the cohort, with 15% to 20% of those sequences being non-productive.

General study outcomes and caveats: A later genetic analysis reported fewer N-insertions in productive TCRs among donors in an Asian-associated ancestry cluster than the roughly 700-donor mean. In vitro tests confirmed that three of the cytomegalovirus-associated TCR beta chains recognize cytomegalovirus antigens. Sequencing depth was assumed to be roughly uniform across donors in the presence/absence analyses, though that assumption may not hold. According to a later analysis, most CMV-associated TCR beta chains appeared to be HLA-restricted, and the HLA associations seemed to be driven largely by CMV exposure. CMV serostatus was the only immune exposure information available for the cohort. A later analysis found that HLA-associated TCR beta chains were more clonally expanded and had lower generation probabilities than equally common non-associated chains. A later genetic analysis associated a missense DCLRE1C variant with V-gene and J-gene trimming of TCR beta chains, and an independent cohort replicated the association. In an earlier analysis of about 540 of the donors, most TCR beta V segments were observed in productive rearrangements about 90% or about 30% of the time, broadly matching IMGT annotations. The cohort was sequenced for TCR beta chains only, and without alpha or paired-chain data the features that could be detected were limited. A later analysis associated 16,951 TCR beta sequences with specific HLA alleles at a false discovery rate of 0.05. The authors suggested that the approach could potentially be extended to other disease states and immunological phenotypes. The classifier was reported to diagnose cytomegalovirus status with high specificity and sensitivity in both the original and validation cohorts. Because counts were too low, 15 or so rarely observed V segments, including chromosome 9 orphons, were excluded from the earlier analysis of about 500 of the donors. In a later analysis, TCR association rates were found to vary across HLA loci, with the most associated TCRs seen for DRB1 alleles and the fewest for HLA-C alleles. A further reported finding was that TCR beta sequences accurately predicted the HLA-A and HLA-B alleles for most subjects in the first cohort. Most TCR sequences were seen in very few donors, while some public TCRs were found in many individuals. When HLA alleles, especially DR and DQ, strongly co-occurred, TCR associations were difficult to assign to individual alleles. A total of about 180 TCR beta chains were listed by the study as associated with cytomegalovirus. Correlated functional status among segregating V segments might be attributable to linkage disequilibrium, but an unknown experimental factor could not be ruled out. According to a later analysis, parvovirus B19, influenza, CMV and Epstein-Barr virus appeared linked to several top co-occurrence clusters. The 87-base-pair reads could not distinguish some IMGT-functional V segments, including TRBV6-2 and TRBV6-3, so those segments were excluded. HLA typing was unavailable for some donors at each locus, so association tests used only the typed subset. The sequencing pipeline was judged likely to have produced a cluster of highly shared sequence variants as a technical artifact.

In total, roughly 710 healthy bone marrow donors made up the cohort. At the time of sampling, all cohort members were nominally healthy, though unrecorded immune exposures were likely present. The donor tested CMV seropositive, placing the donor among the 289 seropositive members of the cohort. Every donor gave a peripheral blood sample, and the peripheral blood mononuclear cells from that sample were used for TCR beta sequencing. Genomic DNA extraction from the blood cell samples was performed with the Qiagen DNeasy Blood Extraction Kit. Libraries were made using the immunoSEQ multiplex PCR assay. The multiplex PCR relied on a mix of 60 forward primers for TCR Vbeta segments and 13 reverse primers for TCR Jbeta segments. The CDR3 region of rearranged TCR beta genes was amplified from genomic DNA with a multiplex PCR assay. On the Illumina HiSeq System, the amplified TCR beta libraries were sequenced as 87-base-pair reads. In the authors' own workflow: Across the 600 to 700 repertoires, a later analysis counted roughly 84 million unique TCR beta chains, approximately 10 million of which were shared by at least two donors. Raw reads were error-corrected and collapsed into unique sequences with a nearest-neighbor algorithm that merged closely related sequences to remove PCR and sequencing errors. V, D and J gene segments were assigned by aligning CDR3 sequences to IMGT reference sequences. For a sequence to be retained, a match of at least six nucleotides to both a V gene segment and a J gene segment was required. A rearrangement was called productive if the CDR3 had no stop codons and remained in frame with V and J, and every other rearrangement was called non-productive. CDR3 was defined according to IMGT convention as the region running from the second conserved V-encoded cysteine to the conserved J-encoded phenylalanine. The earlier analysis of about 500 of the donors excluded sequences that lacked an unambiguous match to a single V gene segment. An earlier analysis of almost 600 of the donors classified V segments as functional when productive rearrangements were above 56.7% and as segregating when the standard deviation between donors was above 5%. A statistical classification framework was built to diagnose cytomegalovirus status from the catalog of TCR beta chain sequences. In a later analysis, TCR nucleotide sequences were compared against IMGT/GENE-DB human TR gene sequences so that V and J genes could be assigned. Using the TCRdist pipeline, a later analysis assigned CDR3 sequences along with most-parsimonious VDJ recombination scenarios. In a later analysis, each TCR beta chain was defined by its CDR3 amino acid sequence together with its V-gene family, and reads without a unique V-gene family were excluded. A later analysis removed nearly 600 highly shared, low-generation-probability nucleotide sequences to deal with suspected cross-contamination and a sequencing artifact. A later analysis calculated a clonal expansion index for each public chain from normalized within-repertoire ranks of inferred template counts. Generation probabilities in a later analysis came from a VDJ recombination model fitted to out-of-frame rearrangements, and those results were checked against IGoR. In a later analysis, hypergeometric tests were used to score TCR-TCR, TCR-HLA and TCR-CMV co-occurrence, with a repertoire-size bias correction applied to TCR pairs. False discovery rates were estimated in a later analysis by permuting HLA or CMV assignments 20 times. In a later analysis, co-occurring TCRs were grouped using DBSCAN, and TCRdist sequence similarity was added for clustering within HLA-allele-positive subsets. Repertoires with fewer than 30,000 or more than 120,000 public chains were left out of co-occurrence clustering, as were roughly five repertoires with anomalous nucleotide sharing. TCRdb stores this immuneACCESS table with in-frame sequences only. Part of the clones is absent; in the studies checked, under half of the shortfall reflects unresolved V genes, and no reason is known for the rest. D and trimming come from the DNA, and the V and J calls and clone size come from that table. This sample gives 60,000 to 90,000 clones in total; 80% to 90% of them show up just once. Approximately 17% of the sample lies in the top ten.

For this clone: No cognate antigen has been identified for it. No much larger clone is present one base from it, and per-base qualities are unavailable.

The germline ends are 18 bases apart after V is trimmed by 5 bases and J by 7 bases. CDR1 and CDR2 are read off the germline V gene as SGHTA and FQGNSA. Spanning cysteine to phenylalanine, the CDR3 consists of 15 amino acids. The sequence is cut down to CDR3 DNA, 45 bases in frame from base 1. The rearrangement combines TRBV7-2 with TRBJ1-5; TRBD1 is perhaps the D gene, given 6 matching bases. What was sequenced was PBMCs. This clonotype was sampled from a man aged 65 to 79 in good health and CMV-seropositive. The DNA sequence is TGTGCCAGCAGCCCTAGCGGGGGGGCTAAGCAGCCCCAGCATTTT. Its coded protein is CASSPSGGAKQPQHF.